Given below is one TCR beta chain in context. What it binds is not known. This entry is derived from a study of blood T cells in healthy people across ages. Notes on the study in general: With unsorted PBMCs, a conclusive comparison of naive versus antigen-experienced cells was not possible.

A second about 6 to 12 cycle PCR used barcoded and J-beta primers. TCRdb recomputed calls from the 5' RACE reads with MiXCR, one row per CDR3 protein. The sample yields 850,000 to 1,000,000 distinct CDR3 sequences, just over 50% seen once. This receptor was obtained from a woman aged 55 to 70 in good health. Sequencing was done on a sample of blood.

CDR3 coding DNA: TGCGCCAGCAGCCAAGTTATACAGGGGTACGAGCAGTACTTC. As protein: CASSQVIQGYEQYF. The chain has TRBV4-1 and TRBJ2-1; TRBD1 matches 7 bases. The J call could be wrong; TRBJ2-7 is a better fit for the DNA end. The CDR3 is 14 amino acids. Germline CDR1 MGHRA, CDR2 YSYEKL.